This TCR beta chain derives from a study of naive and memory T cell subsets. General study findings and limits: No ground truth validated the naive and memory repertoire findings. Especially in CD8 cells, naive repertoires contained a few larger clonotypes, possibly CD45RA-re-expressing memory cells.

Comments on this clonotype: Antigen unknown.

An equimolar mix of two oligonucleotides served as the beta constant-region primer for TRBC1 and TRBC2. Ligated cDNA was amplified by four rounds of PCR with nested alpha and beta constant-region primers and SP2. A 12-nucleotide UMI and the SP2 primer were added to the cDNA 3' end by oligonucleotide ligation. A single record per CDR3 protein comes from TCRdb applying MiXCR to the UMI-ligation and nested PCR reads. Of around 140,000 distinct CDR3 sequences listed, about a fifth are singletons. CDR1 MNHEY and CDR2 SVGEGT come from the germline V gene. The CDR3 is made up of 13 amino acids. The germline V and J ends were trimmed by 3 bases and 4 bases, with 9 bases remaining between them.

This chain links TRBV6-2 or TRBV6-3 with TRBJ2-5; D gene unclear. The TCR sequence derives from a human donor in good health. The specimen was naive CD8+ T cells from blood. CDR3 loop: CASSYFRLETQYF. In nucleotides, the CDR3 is TGTGCCAGCAGTTATTTCCGCCTAGAGACCCAGTACTTC.